The source of this TCR beta chain is a study of blood T cell repertoires in COVID-19. Study-wide background: COVID-19 samples collected from the United States, Italy and Spain covered acute and convalescent phases.

The study drew participants aged about 18 to 90 years from 24 US areas. Participant-given clinical history determined each cohort assignment. Those designated as exposed participants met a COVID-19 case within 2 weeks before study entry. Germline assignment: CDR1 GTSNPN and CDR2 SVGIG (reference sequence). The CDR3 is made up of 13 amino acids. The ends were cut back, 2 bases at V and 6 bases at J, with 12 bases in the middle. TCRdb's copy holds only in-frame clones and misses some; the assay was immunoSEQ multiplex PCR. The repertoire holds under 250,000 clones, with approximately 89% as singletons. This sequence joins TRBV30 and TRBJ2-3; D perhaps matches TRBD2 (7 bases). This TCR came from a woman in her thirties or forties who had been exposed to COVID-19. What was sequenced was PBMCs or T cells enriched from blood (not recorded which). The chain's CDR3 is CAWSRGAGDTQYF. The CDR3 bases are TGTGCCTGGAGTCGGGGGGCGGGGGATACGCAGTATTTT.